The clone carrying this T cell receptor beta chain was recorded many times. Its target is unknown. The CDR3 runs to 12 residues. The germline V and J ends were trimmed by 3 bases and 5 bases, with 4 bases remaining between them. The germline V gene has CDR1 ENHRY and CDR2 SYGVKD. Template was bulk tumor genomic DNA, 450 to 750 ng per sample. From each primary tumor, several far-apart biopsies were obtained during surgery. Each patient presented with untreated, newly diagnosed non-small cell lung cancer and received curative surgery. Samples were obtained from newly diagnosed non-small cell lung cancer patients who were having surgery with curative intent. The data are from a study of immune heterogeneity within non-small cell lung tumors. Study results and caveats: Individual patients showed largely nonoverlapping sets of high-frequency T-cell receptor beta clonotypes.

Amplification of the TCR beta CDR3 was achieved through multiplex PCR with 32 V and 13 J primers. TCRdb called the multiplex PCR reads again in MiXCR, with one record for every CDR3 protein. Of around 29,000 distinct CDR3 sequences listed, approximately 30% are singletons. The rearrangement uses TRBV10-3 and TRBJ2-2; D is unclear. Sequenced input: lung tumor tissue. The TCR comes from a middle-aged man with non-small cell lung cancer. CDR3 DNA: TGTGCCATCAGTGATCGGACCGGGGAGCTGTTTTTT. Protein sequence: CAISDRTGELFF.